This T cell receptor (beta chain) emerged from a study of vaccination and CD4 T cells after COVID-19. Study findings and constraints: In convalescent patients, 304 of 307 vaccine-specific clones were spike mono-reactive.

The CDR3 has 15 amino acids. The germline CDR1 and CDR2 sequences are SGHTA and FQGNSA. The V gene end was trimmed by 1 base and the J gene end by 6 bases; junction bases not matched to a gene: 5. This clonotype was counted between two and nine times. Its cognate antigen is unknown. At the Johns Hopkins FTIC core, DNA taken from cultured CD4+ T cells was sequenced by way of the Oncomine TCR Beta short-read assay. Once CD4+ T cells had been cultured, genomic DNA was extracted from them. TCRdb recomputed calls from the PCR reads with MiXCR, one row per CDR3 protein. This table holds more than 9,000 distinct CDR3 sequences, around 37% found once. Treatment meaning: roughly 11-day PBMC culture with coronavirus spike peptide pools or control peptides (ViraFEST assay). Collection of the unexposed donor's CD4+ T cells took place before the COVID-19 pandemic (2011-2018).

V usage is TRBV7-2 and J usage is TRBJ2-3; 9 nucleotides line up with TRBD2. This TCR came from a human donor in good health. Sequenced input: CD4+ T cells from blood, cultured in vitro. CDR3 region: CASSLGLAGPDTQYF. DNA of the CDR3: TGTGCCAGCAGCTTAGGGCTAGCGGGACCCGATACGCAGTATTTT.